The 9 T cell receptor beta chains listed next were all sequenced from one sample in a study of T cell clonality in common variable immunodeficiency. Their antigen targets remain unknown. Regarding the study as a whole: Common variable immunodeficiency TCR beta sequences reportedly had fewer deletions and N-nucleotide insertions.

This table comes from immunoSEQ multiplex PCR, and its TCRdb copy is limited to in-frame clones, with some not included. In total the sample includes 6,500 to 8,500 clones, none of them seen once. Material: peripheral blood mononuclear cells. Receptor source: a human donor with common variable immunodeficiency.

This clone has more than one count but fewer than ten. Read data end 3 residues before the CDR3 end; the end is taken from the germline J gene. J is TRBJ2-7 and V is TRBV19; TRBD1 agrees at 7 bases. J lost 0 bases, V lost 5 bases, and 7 bases had no gene match. The germline gives CDR1 LNHDA, CDR2 SQIVND (reference sequence). CDR3 length: 15 amino acids. Here the CDR3 reads CASSQDRRSSYEQYF. The sequenced part of the CDR3 DNA is TGTGCCAGTAGTCAGGACAGGCGCAGCTCCTACGAG. Together with reference TRBV19 and TRBJ2-7, the CDR3 gives the full variable domain: DGGITQSPKYLFRKEGQNVTLSCEQNLNHDAMYWYRQDPGQGLRLIYYSQIVNDFQKGDIAEGYSVSREKKESFPLTVTSAQKNPTAFYLCASSQDRRSSYEQYFGPGTRLTVT.

As concerns this clone: The observed sequence ends 3 residues before the CDR3 terminus, with the missing tail filled in from the germline J gene. The chain carries TRBV6-2 or TRBV6-3 and TRBJ2-7, with 9 bases matching TRBD2. The CDR3 has 15 residues. V shed 7 bases, J shed 3 bases, and the junction held 10 bases outside the gene matches. Looked up from germline, CDR1 is MNHEY and CDR2 is SVGEGT. The CDR3 bases that were read are TGTGCCAGCAAGCGTGTCGGACTAGCGAACTACGAG. Translating it yields CASKRVGLANYE. The full CDR3 is CASKRVGLANYEQYF.

This clone was found a few times. The read ends 3 residues before the CDR3 terminus; that terminus is restored from the germline J gene. The genes are TRBV7-6 and TRBJ1-1; the D gene is possibly TRBD1 (6 bases). In germline, CDR1 is SGHVS, CDR2 FNYEAQ. The CDR3 is 18 residues long. The V end was cut by 5 bases, the J end by 3 bases, with 25 bases between. The DNA read from the CDR3 is TGTGCCAGCAGCCGGGACACAGGTTTTGGAGGGAGGGACACTGAA. Translation gives CASSRDTGFGGRDTE. The full CDR3 protein reads CASSRDTGFGGRDTEAFF.

This clone came up a few times. The sequenced fragment ends 3 residues before the CDR3 boundary, so the rest is inferred from the germline J gene. This chain connects TRBV19 to TRBJ2-7; perhaps TRBD1 as D (6 bases). V was cut by 5 bases and J by 3 bases, with 11 bases left in between. CDR1 is LNHDA and CDR2 is SQIVND in the germline V gene (reference sequence). CDR3 size: 13 residues. CDR3 bases read: TGTGCCAGTAGTCAGGGACACCTCTACGAG. It specifies CASSQGHLYE. The whole CDR3 sequence is CASSQGHLYEQYF.

This clone was seen a few times. The CDR3 end lies 3 residues beyond the end of the read and is filled in from the germline J gene. The genes are TRBV7-9 and TRBJ1-1; no firm D call. Trimming pared 8 bases from V and 0 bases from J, leaving 13 bases between. Germline CDR1 reads SEHNR; CDR2 reads FQNEAQ (reference sequence). CDR3 length equals 14 residues. The CDR3 bases that were read are TGTGCCAGCCCCTTCGAGGCTTTGAACACTGAA. It yields the protein CASPFEALNTE. The CDR3 in full is CASPFEALNTEAFF.

This clone was seen only a few times. The read terminates 3 residues ahead of where the CDR3 ends, so the germline J gene completes it. The rearrangement uses TRBV13 and TRBJ2-1; weak D call: TRBD2 (5 bases). The CDR3 has 14 amino acids. Germline CDR1 reads PRHDT; CDR2 reads FYEKMQ (reference sequence). The ends were cut back, 1 base at V and 7 bases at J, with 11 bases in the middle. The CDR3 loop reads CASSLDPLGNEQFF. CDR3 DNA, as far as it was read: TGTGCCAGCAGCTTAGACCCACTAGGGAATGAG.

This clone has a handful of counts. The observed sequence ends 3 residues before the CDR3 terminus, with the missing tail filled in from the germline J gene. The chain couples TRBV5-6 to TRBJ2-1, with TRBD2 matching over 12 bases. CDR3 size: 15 residues. Germline V gene lookup returns CDR1 SGHDT and CDR2 YYEEEE. V gave up 0 bases and J gave up 9 bases; unmatched junction bases: 4. The sequenced part of the CDR3 DNA is TGTGCCAGCAGCTTGGGACTAGCGGGAGATCTTGAG. Amino acids: CASSLGLAGDLE. Given in full, the CDR3 is CASSLGLAGDLEQFF.

By share of the sample, this clone is medium-sized (0.01 to 0.1%). Read coverage stops 3 residues before the CDR3 terminus; the germline J gene supplies the remainder. The V gene is TRBV7-2, the J gene TRBJ2-1, with D unclear. Trimming pared 5 bases from V and 8 bases from J, leaving 16 bases between. The germline V gene has CDR1 SGHTA and CDR2 FQGNSA. This CDR3 is built from 14 residues. This chain's CDR3 is CASSPDRSRDEQFF. The DNA read from the CDR3 is TGTGCCAGCAGCCCGGATCGGAGCCGGGATGAG.

The CDR3 spells CSAPNRGSSSYEQYF. Partial CDR3 DNA: TGCAGTGCCCCAAATAGGGGCTCTAGCTCCTACGAG. The rearrangement joins TRBV20-1 to TRBJ2-7, with a tentative D call TRBD1 (5 bases). The observed sequence ends 3 residues before the CDR3 terminus, with the missing tail filled in from the germline J gene. Trimming shortened V by 6 bases and J by 0 bases, and 18 bases separated the two germline ends. This CDR3 comprises 15 residues. Germline CDR1 reads DFQATT; CDR2 reads SNEGSKA (reference sequence).